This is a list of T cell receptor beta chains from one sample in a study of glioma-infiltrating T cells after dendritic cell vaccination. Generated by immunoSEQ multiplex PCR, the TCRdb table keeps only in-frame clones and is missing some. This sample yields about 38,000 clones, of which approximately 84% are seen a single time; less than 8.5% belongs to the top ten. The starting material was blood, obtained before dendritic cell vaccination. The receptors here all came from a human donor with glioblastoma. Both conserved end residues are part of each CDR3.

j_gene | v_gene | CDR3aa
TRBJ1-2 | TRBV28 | CASSRYGYTF
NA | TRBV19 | CASSIAAGNGGYEQYF
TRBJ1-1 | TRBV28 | CASPGQGPNTEAFF
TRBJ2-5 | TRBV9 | CASSLPPGETQYF
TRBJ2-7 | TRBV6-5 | CASSLAGGIEQYF
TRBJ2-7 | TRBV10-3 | CAITTGLSSSYEQYF
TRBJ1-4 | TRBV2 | CASNVQGSNEKLFF
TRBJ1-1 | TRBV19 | CASSPRGGEAFF
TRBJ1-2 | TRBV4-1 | CASSTLRTGAGYGYTF
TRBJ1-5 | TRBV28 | CASRHQGSPNQPQHF
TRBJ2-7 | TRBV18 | CASSPTDPGEQYF
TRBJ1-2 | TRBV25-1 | CASSAAGLRSGYTF
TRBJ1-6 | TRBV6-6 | CASSYYSSYNSPLHF
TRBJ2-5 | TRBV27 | CASSDLAGGLETQYF
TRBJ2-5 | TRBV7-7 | CASSNKPGVTQYF
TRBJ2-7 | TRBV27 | CASSPRGSYEQYF
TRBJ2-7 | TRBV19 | CASSASGTGNYEQYF
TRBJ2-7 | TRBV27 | CASSDSSYEQYF
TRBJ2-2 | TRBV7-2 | CASSLVGGANTGELFF
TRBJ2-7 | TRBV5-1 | CASSVGQGAEEQYF
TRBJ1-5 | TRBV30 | CAWSAHFNQPQHF